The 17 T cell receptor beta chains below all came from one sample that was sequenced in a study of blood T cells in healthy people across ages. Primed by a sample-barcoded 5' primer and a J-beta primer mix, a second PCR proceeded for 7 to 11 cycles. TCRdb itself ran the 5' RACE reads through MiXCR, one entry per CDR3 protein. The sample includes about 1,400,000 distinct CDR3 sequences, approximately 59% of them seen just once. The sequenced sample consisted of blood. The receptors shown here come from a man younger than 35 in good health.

The CDR3, as DNA: TGTGCCAGCAGCACTGGGACTAGTGCGAATGAGCAGTTCTTC. It is translated as CASSTGTSANEQFF. This chain joins TRBV6-2 or TRBV6-3 and TRBJ2-1, with 8 bases fitting TRBD2. CDR1 and CDR2 (germline): MNHEY, SVGEGT. The ends lost 6 bases at V and 7 bases at J; junction bases unmatched: 8. CDR3 length equals 14 residues.

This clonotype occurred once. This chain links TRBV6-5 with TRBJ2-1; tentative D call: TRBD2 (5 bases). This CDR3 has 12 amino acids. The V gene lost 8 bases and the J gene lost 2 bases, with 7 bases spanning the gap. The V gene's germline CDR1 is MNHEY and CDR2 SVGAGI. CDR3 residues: CASAGPYNEQFF. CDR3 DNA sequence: TGTGCCAGCGCGGGCCCCTACAATGAGCAGTTCTTC.

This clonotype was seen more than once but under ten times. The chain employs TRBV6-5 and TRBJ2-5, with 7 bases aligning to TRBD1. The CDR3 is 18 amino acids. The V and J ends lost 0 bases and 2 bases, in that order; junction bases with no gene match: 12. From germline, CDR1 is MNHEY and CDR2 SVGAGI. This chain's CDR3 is CASSYSIARDRLQETQYF. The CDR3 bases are TGTGCCAGCAGTTACTCGATCGCCCGGGACAGATTACAAGAGACCCAGTACTTC.

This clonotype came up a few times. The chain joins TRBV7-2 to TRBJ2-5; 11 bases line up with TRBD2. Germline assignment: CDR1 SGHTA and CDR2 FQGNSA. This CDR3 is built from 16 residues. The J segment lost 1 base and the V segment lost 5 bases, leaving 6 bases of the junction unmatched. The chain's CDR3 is CASSIGLAGLQETQYF. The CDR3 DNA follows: TGTGCCAGCAGCATAGGACTAGCGGGCCTCCAAGAGACCCAGTACTTC.

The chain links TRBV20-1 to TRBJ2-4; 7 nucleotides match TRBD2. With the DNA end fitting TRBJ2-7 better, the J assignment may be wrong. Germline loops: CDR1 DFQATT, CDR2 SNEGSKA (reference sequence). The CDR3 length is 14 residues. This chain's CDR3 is CSASGDYLRGEQYF. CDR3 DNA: TGCAGTGCTAGCGGGGACTACCTACGCGGCGAGCAGTACTTC.

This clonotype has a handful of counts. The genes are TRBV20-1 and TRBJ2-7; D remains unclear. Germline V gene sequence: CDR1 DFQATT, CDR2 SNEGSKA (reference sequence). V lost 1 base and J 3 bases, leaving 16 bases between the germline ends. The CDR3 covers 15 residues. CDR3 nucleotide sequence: TGCAGTGCTAGAGGGGTCAGTAGCCTACTCTACGAGCAGTACTTC. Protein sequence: CSARGVSSLLYEQYF.

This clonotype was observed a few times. CDR3 DNA sequence: TGCAGTGCTGTTACGGGTCGAGGGCAAGAGACCCAGTACTTC. It is translated as CSAVTGRGQETQYF. This chain joins TRBV20-1 and TRBJ2-5; possibly TRBD2 for D (5 bases). Germline V gene data show CDR1 as DFQATT and CDR2 as SNEGSKA (reference sequence). The CDR3 totals 14 residues. Trimming took off 5 bases at V and 2 bases at J, with 15 bases between the two ends.

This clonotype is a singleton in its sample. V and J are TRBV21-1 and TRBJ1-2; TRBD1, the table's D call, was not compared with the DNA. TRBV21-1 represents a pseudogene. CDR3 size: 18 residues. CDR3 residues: CASSSRDTDGVANYGYTF. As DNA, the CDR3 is TGTGCCAGCAGCAGCCGGGACACAGACGGCGTAGCTAACTATGGCTACACCTTC.

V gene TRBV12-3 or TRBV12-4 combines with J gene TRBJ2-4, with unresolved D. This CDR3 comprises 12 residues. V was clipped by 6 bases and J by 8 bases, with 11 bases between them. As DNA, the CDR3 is TGTGCCAGCAGAAGAGGTGGTGACATTCAGTACTTC. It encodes CASRRGGDIQYF.

CDR3 DNA sequence: TGTGCCAGCGCTCAAGGGGGAGTTCACTATGGCTACACCTTC. This encodes CASAQGGVHYGYTF. The gene calls are TRBV28 and TRBJ1-2; D perhaps matches TRBD1 (6 bases). This CDR3 spans 14 amino acids. V lost 8 bases to trimming and J lost 3 bases, with 16 bases between them. Germline V gives CDR1 MDHEN, CDR2 SYDVKM.

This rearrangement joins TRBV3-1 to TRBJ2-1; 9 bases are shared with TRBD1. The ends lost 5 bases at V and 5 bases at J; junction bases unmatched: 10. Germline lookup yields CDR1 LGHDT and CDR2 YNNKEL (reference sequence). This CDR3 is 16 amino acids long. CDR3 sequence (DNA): TGTGCCAGCAGCAACCCGGGACAGGGATCCCACAATGAGCAGTTCTTC. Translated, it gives CASSNPGQGSHNEQFF.

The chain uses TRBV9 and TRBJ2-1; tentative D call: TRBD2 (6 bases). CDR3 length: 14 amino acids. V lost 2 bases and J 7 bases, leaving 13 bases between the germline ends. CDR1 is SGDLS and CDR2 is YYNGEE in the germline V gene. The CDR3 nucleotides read TGTGCCAGCAGCGTTGCGGGGATGGGGAATGAGCAGTTCTTC. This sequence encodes CASSVAGMGNEQFF.

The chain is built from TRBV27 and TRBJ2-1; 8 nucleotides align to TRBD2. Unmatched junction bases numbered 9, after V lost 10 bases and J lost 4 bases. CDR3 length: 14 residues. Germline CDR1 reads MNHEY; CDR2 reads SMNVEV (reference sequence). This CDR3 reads CATRAGELYNEQFF. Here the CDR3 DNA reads TGTGCCACCCGAGCGGGGGAACTTTACAATGAGCAGTTCTTC.

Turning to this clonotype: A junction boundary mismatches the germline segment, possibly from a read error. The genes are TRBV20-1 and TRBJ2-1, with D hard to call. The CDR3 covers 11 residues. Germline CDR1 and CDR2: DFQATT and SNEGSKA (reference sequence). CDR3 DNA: TGCAGTGCGAGAGATAGGGTAGTACAGTTCTTC. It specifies CSARDRVVQFF.

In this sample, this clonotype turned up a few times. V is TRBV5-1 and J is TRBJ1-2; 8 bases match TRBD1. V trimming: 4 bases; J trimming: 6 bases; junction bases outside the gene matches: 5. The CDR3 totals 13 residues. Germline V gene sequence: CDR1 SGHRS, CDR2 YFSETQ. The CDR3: CASSTTGGDGYTF. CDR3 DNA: TGCGCCAGCAGCACTACAGGGGGAGATGGCTACACCTTC.

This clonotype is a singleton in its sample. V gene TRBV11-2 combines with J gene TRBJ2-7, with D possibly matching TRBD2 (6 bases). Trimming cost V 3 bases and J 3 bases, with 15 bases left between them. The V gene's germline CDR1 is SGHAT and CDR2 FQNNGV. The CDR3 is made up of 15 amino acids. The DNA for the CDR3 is TGTGCCAGCAGCTTTGACCCAGGGACTGGCTACGAGCAGTACTTC. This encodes CASSFDPGTGYEQYF.

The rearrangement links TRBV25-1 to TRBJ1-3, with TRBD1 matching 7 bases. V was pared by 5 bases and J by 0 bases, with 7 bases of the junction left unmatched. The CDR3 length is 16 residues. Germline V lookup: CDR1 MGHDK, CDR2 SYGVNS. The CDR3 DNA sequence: TGTGCCAGCAGTCGCACAGGGGATAGCTCTGGAAACACCATATATTTT. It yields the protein CASSRTGDSSGNTIYF.